This T cell receptor (beta chain) is drawn from a study of a mutant IDH1 vaccine in newly diagnosed glioma (dated by TCRdb to the early 2020s). Regarding the research as a whole: Of the 32 patients who were treated, about 60% were male and approximately 38% were female, and the mean age was roughly 40 years. Before enrollment, patients had received standard therapy of radiotherapy alone, temozolomide alone, or radiochemotherapy with temozolomide; most received the combination. Peripheral blood was drawn at six visits: V03 (baseline), V05, V07, V10, V12 and V13. For exploratory analyses, about 25 treated patients had longitudinal TCRB deep sequencing done wherever samples were available. General findings and caveats noted by the study authors: PBMC samples for TCRB deep sequencing were selected based on availability. Immune responses induced by the vaccine were seen in about 93% of patients across multiple MHC alleles. No apparent relationship was observed between pseudoprogression and alterations in the top peripheral T cell clonotypes detected by TCRB sequencing. It was noted by the authors that analyses of patient blood samples could not be reproduced owing to sample limitations.

Concerning this clone: Its target antigen remains unknown. No clone much larger than this one lies a single base away; base qualities are absent.

Library preparation was by the immunoSEQ multiplex PCR assay. The hsTCRB Kit was used according to the manufacturer's protocol to amplify rearranged TCR beta chain sequences. TCRB libraries were sequenced on an Illumina MiSeq. As for the authors' bioinformatics: The kit vendor's proprietary platform handled demultiplexing, trimming and gene mapping. Not all clones reach the TCRdb copy of this immuneACCESS table, which keeps in-frame sequences only. Checked studies attribute under half of the gap to unresolved V genes and leave the rest unexplained. D and trimming come from the DNA, and the V and J calls and clone size come from that table. The table for this sample lists over 14,000 clones; 75% to 90% of them were counted only once. The top ten hold around 8.8% of the sample. The sample's time point, from its label and the paper: baseline, week 1 (first vaccination visit). Taken with the paper, the label for treatment or condition translates to: pre-vaccination baseline after standard-of-care therapy. The donors had newly diagnosed IDH1-mutant astrocytomas of WHO grade 3 or 4 that showed loss of nuclear ATRX. The samples were drawn from NOA16, a multicentre, single-arm, open-label phase I trial in Germany that tested a mutant IDH1 peptide vaccine in humans for the first time. Blood drawn at visit V03 was used as the baseline sample for immunogenicity testing. Genomic DNA for TCRB sequencing was isolated from EDTA blood with the DNeasy Blood and Tissue Kit.

The CDR3 measures 14 amino acids from cysteine to phenylalanine. Solely the CDR3 DNA is kept, with 42 bases framed from the first base. V trim: 4 bases; J trim: 3 bases; unmatched bases: 6. According to the germline V gene, CDR1 reads SGHTA and CDR2 reads FQGNSA. The TCR sequence derives from a woman in her thirties or forties with glioma. Some clones in this sample may be carry-over from other donors' samples. Specimen: PBMCs, collected from a glioma patient treated with radiotherapy, temozolomide or both. This sequence uses TRBV7-2 and TRBJ2-7; 7 bases in between match TRBD2. The CDR3 reads CASSSSRGGYEQYF. The nucleotides are TGTGCCAGCAGCTCGAGCCGCGGGGGCTACGAGCAGTACTTC. The entire variable domain, with the stretches around the CDR3 drawn from the reference TRBV7-2 and TRBJ2-7 proteins, is GAGVSQSPSNKVTEKGKDVELRCDPISGHTALYWYRQSLGQGLEFLIYFQGNSAPDKSGLPSDRFSAERTGGSVSTLTIQRTQQEDSAVYLCASSSSRGGYEQYFGPGTRLTVT.